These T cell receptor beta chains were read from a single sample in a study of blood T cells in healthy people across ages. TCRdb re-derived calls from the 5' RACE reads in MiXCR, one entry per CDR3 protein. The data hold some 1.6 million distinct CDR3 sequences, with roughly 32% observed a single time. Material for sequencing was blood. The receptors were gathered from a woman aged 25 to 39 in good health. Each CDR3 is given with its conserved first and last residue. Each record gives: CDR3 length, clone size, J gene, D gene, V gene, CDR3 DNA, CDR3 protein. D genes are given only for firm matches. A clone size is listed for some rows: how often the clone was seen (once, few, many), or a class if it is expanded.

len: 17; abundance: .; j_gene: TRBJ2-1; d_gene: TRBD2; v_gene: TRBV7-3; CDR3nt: TGTGCCAGCAGTCCCTACCCGGGACTAGCGAGAGACAATGAGCAGTTCTTC; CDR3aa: CASSPYPGLARDNEQFF
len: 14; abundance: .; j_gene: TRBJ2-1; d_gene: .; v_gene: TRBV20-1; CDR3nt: TGCAGTGCTCCGCGGGAAGGTGGTGAAGGTGAGCAGTTCTTC; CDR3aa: CSAPREGGEGEQFF
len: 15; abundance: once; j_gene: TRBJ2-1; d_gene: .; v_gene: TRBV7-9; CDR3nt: TGTGCCAGCAGCCAAAGGTCGAGCTCCTACAATGAGCAGTTCTTC; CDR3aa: CASSQRSSSYNEQFF
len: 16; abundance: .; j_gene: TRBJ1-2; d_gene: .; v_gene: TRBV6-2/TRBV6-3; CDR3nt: TGTGCCAGCAGTTACTCCCCGACGAGGGGCGACTATGGCTACACCTTC; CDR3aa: CASSYSPTRGDYGYTF
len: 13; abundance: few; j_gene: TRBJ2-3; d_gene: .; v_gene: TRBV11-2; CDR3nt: TGTGCCAGCAGCCCCTTAAGCCCAGATACGCAGTATTTT; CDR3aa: CASSPLSPDTQYF
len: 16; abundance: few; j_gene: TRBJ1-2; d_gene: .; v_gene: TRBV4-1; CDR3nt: TGCGCCAGCAGCCAAGATGGTATCGGTTGGGCCTCGGGCTACACCTTC; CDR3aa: CASSQDGIGWASGYTF
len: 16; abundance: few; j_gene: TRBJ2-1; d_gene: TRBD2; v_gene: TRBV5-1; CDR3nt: TGCGCCAGCAGCTTGCTTCCAGCGGGGGGTCACAATGAGCAGTTCTTC; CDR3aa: CASSLLPAGGHNEQFF
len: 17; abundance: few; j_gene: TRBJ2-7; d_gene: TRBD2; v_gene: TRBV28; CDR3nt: TGTGCCAGCAGTCCCTTTGGACTAGCGGGGGGGCCCTACGAGCAGTACTTC; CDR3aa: CASSPFGLAGGPYEQYF
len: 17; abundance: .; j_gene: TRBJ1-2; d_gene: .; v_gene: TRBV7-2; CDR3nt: TGTGCCAGCAGCCGTCCCCGCCGGGGTCTGACAGTGAGTGGCTACACCTTC; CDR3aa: CASSRPRRGLTVSGYTF
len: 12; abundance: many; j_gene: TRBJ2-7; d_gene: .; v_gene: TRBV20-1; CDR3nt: TGCAGTGCTACAGGTATCAACTACGAGCAGTACTTC; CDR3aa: CSATGINYEQYF
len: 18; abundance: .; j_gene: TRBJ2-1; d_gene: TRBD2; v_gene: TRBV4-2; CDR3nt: TGTGCCAGCAGCCAAGTAGGCGGAGACGGGGGGTCCTACAATGAGCAGTTCTTC; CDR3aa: CASSQVGGDGGSYNEQFF
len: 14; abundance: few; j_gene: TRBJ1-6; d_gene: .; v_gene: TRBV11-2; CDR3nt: TGTGCCAGCAGCTTTAGGCCAGGGGATTCACCCCTCCACTTT; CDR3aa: CASSFRPGDSPLHF
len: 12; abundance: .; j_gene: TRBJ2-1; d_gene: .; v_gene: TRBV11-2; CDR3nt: TGTGCCAGCAGCTTTCAGGGCGTTGAGCAGTTCTTC; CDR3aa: CASSFQGVEQFF
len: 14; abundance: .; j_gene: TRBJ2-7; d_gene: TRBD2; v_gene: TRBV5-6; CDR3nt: TGTGCCAGCAGCTTGGGACTAGCGGCTGGAGAGCAGTACTTC; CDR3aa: CASSLGLAAGEQYF
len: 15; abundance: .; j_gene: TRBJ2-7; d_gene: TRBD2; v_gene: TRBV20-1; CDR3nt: TGCAGTGCGGAGACCTCGGGACTAGCGGCTTACGAGCAGTACTTC; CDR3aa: CSAETSGLAAYEQYF
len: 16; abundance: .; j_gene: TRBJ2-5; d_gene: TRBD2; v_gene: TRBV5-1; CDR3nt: TGCGCCAGCAGCTTGGCTCGGGCGGGAGGAGTAGAGACCCGGTACTTC; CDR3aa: CASSLARAGGVETRYF
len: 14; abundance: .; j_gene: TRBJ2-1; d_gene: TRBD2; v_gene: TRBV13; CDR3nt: TGTGCCAGCAGGATCGGGGGGACGGGGAATGAGCAGTTCTTC; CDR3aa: CASRIGGTGNEQFF
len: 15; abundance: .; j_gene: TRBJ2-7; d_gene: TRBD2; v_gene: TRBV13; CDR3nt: TGTGCCAGCAGCTTCACGACTAGCGGTCCCTACGAGCAGTACTTC; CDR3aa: CASSFTTSGPYEQYF
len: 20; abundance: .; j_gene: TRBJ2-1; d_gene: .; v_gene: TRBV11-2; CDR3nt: TGTGCCAGCAGCTTAGGACAGGGTCGGGCGAGGGGGAGGTCCTACAATGAGCAGTTCTTC; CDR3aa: CASSLGQGRARGRSYNEQFF
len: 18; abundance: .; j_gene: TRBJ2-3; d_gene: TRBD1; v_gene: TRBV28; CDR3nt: TGTGCCAGCAGCTCCCCTCGTCGGGACAGGGGGCGACAGGATACGCAGTATTTT; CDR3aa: CASSSPRRDRGRQDTQYF
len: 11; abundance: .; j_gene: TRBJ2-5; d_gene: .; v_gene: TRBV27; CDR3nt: TGTGCCAGCAGTTTGGCAGGGCAGCAGTACTTC; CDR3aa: CASSLAGQQYF
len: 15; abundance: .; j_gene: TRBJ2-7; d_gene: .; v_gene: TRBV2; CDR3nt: TGTGCCAGCAGTGAAGGACACCCAAGGAGCTACGAGCAGTACTTC; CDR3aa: CASSEGHPRSYEQYF
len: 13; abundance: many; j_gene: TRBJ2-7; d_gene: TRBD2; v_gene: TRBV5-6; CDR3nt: TGTGCCAGCAGCTTATTAGCGGGAGACGAGCAGTACTTC; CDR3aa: CASSLLAGDEQYF
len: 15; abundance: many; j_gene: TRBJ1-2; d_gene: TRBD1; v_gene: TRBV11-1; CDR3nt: TGTGCCAGCAGCGCCGGGACAGGGGATAGCTATGGCTACACCTTC; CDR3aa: CASSAGTGDSYGYTF
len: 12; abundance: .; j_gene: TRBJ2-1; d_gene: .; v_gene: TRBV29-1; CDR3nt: TGCAGCGCTGTGTATATCTACAATGAGCAGTTCTTC; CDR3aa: CSAVYIYNEQFF
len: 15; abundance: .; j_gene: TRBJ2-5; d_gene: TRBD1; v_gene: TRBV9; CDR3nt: TGTGCCAGCAGCGGGACAGGGGGCGGCGAAGAGACCCAGTACTTC; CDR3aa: CASSGTGGGEETQYF
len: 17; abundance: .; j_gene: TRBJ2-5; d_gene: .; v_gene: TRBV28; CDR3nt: TGTGCCAGCAGTTTAAATAGAGGGAAGCTGGGACAAGAGACCCAGTACTTC; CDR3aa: CASSLNRGKLGQETQYF
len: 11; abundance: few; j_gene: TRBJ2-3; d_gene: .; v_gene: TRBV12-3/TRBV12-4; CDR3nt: TGTGCCAGCACCCTTTCAAATACGCAGTATTTT; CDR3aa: CASTLSNTQYF
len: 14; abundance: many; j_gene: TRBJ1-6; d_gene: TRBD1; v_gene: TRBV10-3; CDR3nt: TGTGCCATCAGTAGACAGGGAGATAATTCACCCCTCCACTTT; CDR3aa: CAISRQGDNSPLHF
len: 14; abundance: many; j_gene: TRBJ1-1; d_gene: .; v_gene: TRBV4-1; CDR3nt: TGCGCCAGCAGCCAGACAGGTCGGAGCACTGAAGCTTTCTTT; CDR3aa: CASSQTGRSTEAFF
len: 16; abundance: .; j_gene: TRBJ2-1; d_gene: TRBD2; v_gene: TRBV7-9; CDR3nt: TGTGCCAGCAGCTTAGTGCCAACGCCGGGGAGGGATGAGCAGTTCTTC; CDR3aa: CASSLVPTPGRDEQFF
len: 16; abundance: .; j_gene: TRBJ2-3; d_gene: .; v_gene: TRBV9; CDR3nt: TGTGCCAGCAGGCGGGGGCTAGCGGATATCACAGATACGCAGTATTTT; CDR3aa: CASRRGLADITDTQYF
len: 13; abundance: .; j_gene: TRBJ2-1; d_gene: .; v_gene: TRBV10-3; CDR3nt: TGTGCCATCAATCCTGAGATGACGGGTGAGCAGTTCTTC; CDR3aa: CAINPEMTGEQFF
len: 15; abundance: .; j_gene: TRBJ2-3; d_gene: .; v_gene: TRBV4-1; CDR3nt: TGCGCCAGCAGCCAACAGGGATTTGGCACAGATACGCAGTATTTT; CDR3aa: CASSQQGFGTDTQYF
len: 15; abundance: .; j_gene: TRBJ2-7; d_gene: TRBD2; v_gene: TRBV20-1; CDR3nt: TGCAGTGCTAGATTCCCAGCTAGCGGGAGTTACGAGCAGTACTTC; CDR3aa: CSARFPASGSYEQYF
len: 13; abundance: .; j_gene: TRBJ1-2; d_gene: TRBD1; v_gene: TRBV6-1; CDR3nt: TGTGCCAGCCGGCTCATGACAGGGATCGGCTACACCTTC; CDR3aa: CASRLMTGIGYTF
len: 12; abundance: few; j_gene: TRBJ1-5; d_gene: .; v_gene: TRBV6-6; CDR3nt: TGTGCCAGCAGTTACCGGAATCAGCCCCAGCATTTT; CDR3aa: CASSYRNQPQHF
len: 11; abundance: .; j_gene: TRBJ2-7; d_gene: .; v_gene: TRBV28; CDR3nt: TGTGCCAGCGGTTTACAGTACGAGCAGTACTTC; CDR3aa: CASGLQYEQYF
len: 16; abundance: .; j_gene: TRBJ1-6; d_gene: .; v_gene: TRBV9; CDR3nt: TGTGCCAGCAGCCCCCCGGGGGCATCCTATAATTCACCCCTCCACTTT; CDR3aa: CASSPPGASYNSPLHF
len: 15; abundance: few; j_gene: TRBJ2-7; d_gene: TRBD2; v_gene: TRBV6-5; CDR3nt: TGTGCCAGCAGTTACCTACTAGCGCCCTCCTACGAGCAGTACTTC; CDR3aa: CASSYLLAPSYEQYF
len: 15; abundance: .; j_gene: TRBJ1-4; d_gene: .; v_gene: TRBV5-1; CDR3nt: TGCGTCAGCAAGCGGCTGGAGAATTTCGATGAAAAACTGTTTTTT; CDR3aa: CVSKRLENFDEKLFF
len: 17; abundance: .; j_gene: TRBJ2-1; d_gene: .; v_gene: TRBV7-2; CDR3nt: TGTGCCAGCAGCTCCCCCCGGGGGCTAGCGCCTTACAGTGAGCAGTTCTTC; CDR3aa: CASSSPRGLAPYSEQFF
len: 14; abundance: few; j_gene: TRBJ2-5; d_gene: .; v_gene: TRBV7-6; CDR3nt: TGTGCCAGCAGCTTATTTAGGGATCGGGAGACCCAGTACTTC; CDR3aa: CASSLFRDRETQYF
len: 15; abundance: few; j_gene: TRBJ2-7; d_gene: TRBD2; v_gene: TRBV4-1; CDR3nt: TGCGCCGGCCTCTTCGGTGCTAGCGGGGTTTACGAGCAGTACTTC; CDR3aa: CAGLFGASGVYEQYF
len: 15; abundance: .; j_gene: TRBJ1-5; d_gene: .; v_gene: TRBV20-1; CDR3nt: TGCAGTGCTAGAGAAAGGGGGGGCGGCAATCAGCCCCAGCATTTT; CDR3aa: CSARERGGGNQPQHF
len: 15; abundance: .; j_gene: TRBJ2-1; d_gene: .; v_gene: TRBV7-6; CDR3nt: TGTGCCAGCAGCCCAATGAGGGGGGCCAGAAATGAGCAGTTCTTC; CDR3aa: CASSPMRGARNEQFF
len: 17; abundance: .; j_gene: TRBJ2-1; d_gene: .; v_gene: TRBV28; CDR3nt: TGTGCCAGCAGTTCCGGGGAGACTGAGAGCTCCTACAATGAGCAGTTCTTC; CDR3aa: CASSSGETESSYNEQFF
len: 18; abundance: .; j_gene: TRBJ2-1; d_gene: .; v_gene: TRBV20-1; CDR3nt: TGCAGTGCTAGAGCCCATACGGGAAGCTGGCAAGAGAACAATGAGCAGTTCTTC; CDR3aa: CSARAHTGSWQENNEQFF
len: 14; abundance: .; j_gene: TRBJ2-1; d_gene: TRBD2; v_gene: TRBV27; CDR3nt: TGTGCCAGCAGCAGGAGGGGAGGGCGGAATGAGCAGTTCTTC; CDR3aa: CASSRRGGRNEQFF
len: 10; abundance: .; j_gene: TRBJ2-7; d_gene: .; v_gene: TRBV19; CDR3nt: TGTGCCGCGGGAAGCTACGAGCAGTACTTC; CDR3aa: CAAGSYEQYF
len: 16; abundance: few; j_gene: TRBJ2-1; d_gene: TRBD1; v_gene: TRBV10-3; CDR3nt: TGTGCCATCAGTGGGGGACAGGGAGACTCCTACAATGAGCAGTTCTTC; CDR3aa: CAISGGQGDSYNEQFF
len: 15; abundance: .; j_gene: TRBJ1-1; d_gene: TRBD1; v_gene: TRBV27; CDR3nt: TGTGCCAGCAGCCCCGGGACAGGGTTCAACACTGAAGCTTTCTTT; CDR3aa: CASSPGTGFNTEAFF